Listed here are 19 T cell receptor beta chains from one sample, sequenced in a study of blood T cell repertoires in COVID-19. Repertoires were generated with immunoSEQ multiplex PCR, while TCRdb's copy carries only in-frame clones and drops some. This table holds 200,000 or so clones, around 85% found once. The sequencing sample was made of peripheral blood. The receptor source for this set is a human donor with active or convalescent COVID-19. The donor label of this sample is uncertain.

V is TRBV6-4 and J is TRBJ2-2; D is perhaps TRBD2 (6 bases). Germline lookup yields CDR1 MRHNA and CDR2 SNTAGT. V lost 2 bases to trimming and J lost 7 bases, with 14 bases between them. The CDR3 is 15 amino acids. CDR3 loop: CASSDNVDGGGELFF. The CDR3 DNA reads TGTGCCAGCAGTGACAATGTCGACGGGGGCGGGGAGCTGTTTTTT.

The V and J genes are TRBV9 and TRBJ1-3; 7 bases agree with TRBD1. With 0 bases clipped from V and 4 bases from J, the junction kept 1 base outside the gene matches. Per germline, CDR1 SGDLS and CDR2 YYNGEE. The CDR3 loop spans 14 amino acids. The CDR3 sequence is CASSVEGQGNTIYF. The CDR3 nucleotides are TGTGCCAGCAGCGTAGAGGGACAGGGAAACACCATATATTTT.

This chain uses TRBV27 with TRBJ2-7; TRBD2 matches at 13 bases. CDR3 size: 14 residues. The trim removed 7 bases at V and 4 bases at J, leaving 4 bases unmatched. The germline V gene encodes CDR1 MNHEY and CDR2 SMNVEV (reference sequence). The chain's CDR3 is CASIRTSGGYEQYF. In nucleotides, the CDR3 is TGTGCCAGCATCCGGACTAGCGGGGGATACGAGCAGTACTTC.

The CDR3 spells CASTMGGANEQFF. The CDR3 DNA is TGTGCCAGCACCATGGGGGGGGCGAATGAGCAGTTCTTC. The rearrangement uses TRBV7-9 and TRBJ2-1; D might be TRBD2 (7 bases). V gave up 7 bases and J gave up 7 bases, with 14 bases separating them. CDR1 is SEHNR and CDR2 is FQNEAQ in the germline V gene (reference sequence). The CDR3 contains 13 residues.

The CDR3 protein is CATSREREQALQYF. CDR3 bases: TGTGCCACCAGCAGAGAAAGGGAACAGGCCCTTCAGTACTTC. The chain carries TRBV15 and TRBJ2-7; tentatively, D is TRBD1 (5 bases). Germline CDR1 is LNHNV and CDR2 is YYDKDF (reference sequence). Trimming took 0 bases from V and 10 from J, leaving 16 bases between them. The CDR3 consists of 14 residues.

The J gene is TRBJ1-3, the V gene TRBV4-3; D unresolved. CDR1 LGHNA and CDR2 YSLEER come from the germline V gene. The CDR3 runs 15 residues. V was cut by 0 bases and J by 3 bases, with 9 bases left in between. The CDR3 DNA reads TGCGCCAGCAGCCAAGATTGGGGAGGTGGAAACACCATATATTTT. Amino acid sequence: CASSQDWGGGNTIYF.

This chain joins TRBV30 and TRBJ2-3; TRBD2 might be the D (6 bases). The CDR3 runs to 13 residues. V lost 2 bases to trimming and J lost 5 bases, with 11 bases between them. Germline V gene data show CDR1 as GTSNPN and CDR2 as SVGIG (reference sequence). The CDR3 bases are TGTGCCTGGAGTTGGAGGGGAAGAGATACGCAGTATTTT. Translating it yields CAWSWRGRDTQYF.

The rearrangement links TRBV19 to TRBJ2-7; possible D gene TRBD1, 5 bases. V lost 1 base, J lost 4 bases, and 17 bases lay in between. This CDR3 has 16 residues. CDR1 and CDR2 (germline): LNHDA, SQIVND (reference sequence). In nucleotides, the CDR3 is TGTGCCAGTAGTATAGGGGGCGGAGCCGGTAGATACGAGCAGTACTTC. As protein: CASSIGGGAGRYEQYF. Looking up the rest from reference TRBV19 and TRBJ2-7 gives the full variable domain: DGGITQSPKYLFRKEGQNVTLSCEQNLNHDAMYWYRQDPGQGLRLIYYSQIVNDFQKGDIAEGYSVSREKKESFPLTVTSAQKNPTAFYLCASSIGGGAGRYEQYFGPGTRLTVT.

J is TRBJ1-5 and V is TRBV6-5; D may be TRBD1 (5 bases). Trimming stripped 7 bases from V and 7 bases from J, with 20 bases between. Germline CDR1 reads MNHEY; CDR2 reads SVGAGI. CDR3 length: 15 amino acids. DNA of the CDR3: TGTGCCAGCAATGGTTATAGCAGGGTTGTACAGCCCCAGCATTTT. Translation gives CASNGYSRVVQPQHF.

The genes are TRBV27 and TRBJ2-3; 9 nucleotides match TRBD2. The CDR3 totals 21 residues. Germline assignment: CDR1 MNHEY and CDR2 SMNVEV (reference sequence). The ends lost 3 bases at V and 0 bases at J; junction bases unmatched: 19. The CDR3 coding sequence is TGTGCCAGCAGTTTGGAAGGTGGGTCAAGACGACTAGCGGCAAGCACAGATACGCAGTATTTT. As protein: CASSLEGGSRRLAASTDTQYF.

The CDR3 sequence: CASSRQGAQNEQFF. DNA of the CDR3: TGTGCCAGCAGCCGGCAGGGGGCTCAAAATGAGCAGTTCTTC. The chain combines TRBV3-1 (or the pseudogene TRBV3-2) with TRBJ2-1, with 8 nucleotides matching TRBD1. The CDR3 is made up of 14 amino acids. Germline V gene data show CDR1 as LGHDT and CDR2 as YNNKEL (reference sequence). The junction had 6 bases not matched to a gene; V was cut back by 4 bases and J by 7 bases.

This clone was counted only a few times. The genes are TRBV19 and TRBJ1-2; D gene unclear. The CDR3 spans 12 residues. The V gene's germline CDR1 is LNHDA and CDR2 SQIVND (reference sequence). The V and J ends lost 5 bases and 7 bases respectively, with 11 bases between them. The CDR3 DNA reads TGTGCCAGTAGTTTCACTACGGCTGGCTACACCTTC. Its translation: CASSFTTAGYTF.

This clone was picked up a small number of times. The gene calls are TRBV18 and TRBJ2-1, with D perhaps TRBD1 (5 bases). The germline V and J ends were trimmed by 3 bases and 5 bases, with 8 bases remaining between them. CDR1 and CDR2 from the germline V gene are KGHSH and LQKENI. This CDR3 has 13 residues. In nucleotides, the CDR3 is TGTGCCAGCTCACCCCAGGGAAACAATGAGCAGTTCTTC. This translates into CASSPQGNNEQFF. The full variable domain, its missing parts supplied by reference TRBV18 and TRBJ2-1, is NAGVMQNPRHLVRRRGQEARLRCSPMKGHSHVYWYRQLPEEGLKFMVYLQKENIIDESGMPKERFSAEFPKEGPSILRIQQVVRGDSAAYFCASSPQGNNEQFFGPGTRLTVL.

V is TRBV28 and J is TRBJ1-2; tentatively, D is TRBD1 (6 bases). The CDR3 is 18 amino acids. The V gene lost 5 bases and the J gene lost 4 bases, with 26 bases spanning the gap. CDR1 is MDHEN, CDR2 SYDVKM, per germline. CDR3 sequence: CASSPSQGSPFRGYGYTF. The DNA for the CDR3 is TGTGCCAGCAGTCCTTCACAGGGATCTCCCTTTCGCGGCTATGGCTACACCTTC.

The gene calls are TRBV2 and TRBJ2-3, with 10 positions matching TRBD2. Germline CDR1 reads SNHLY; CDR2 reads FYNNEI. The CDR3 is 15 amino acids. After removal of 8 bases from V and 1 base from J, the junction contained 6 bases not matched to a gene. CDR3 residues: CASSPLAGGTDTQYF. CDR3 sequence (DNA): TGTGCCAGCTCCCCCCTAGCGGGAGGCACAGATACGCAGTATTTT. Full variable domain (missing parts from reference TRBV2 and TRBJ2-3): EPEVTQTPSHQVTQMGQEVILRCVPISNHLYFYWYRQILGQKVEFLVSFYNNEISEKSEIFDDQFSVERPDGSNFTLKIRSTKLEDSAMYFCASSPLAGGTDTQYFGPGTRLTVL.

The chain links TRBV25-1 to TRBJ2-2; 10 bases match TRBD2. Germline CDR1 reads MGHDK; CDR2 reads SYGVNS. The CDR3 contains 16 residues. The junction had 8 bases not matched to a gene; V was cut back by 7 bases and J by 3 bases. The CDR3 protein is CASNDNSGRHTGELFF. The CDR3 nucleotides are TGTGCCAGCAACGATAATAGCGGGAGGCACACCGGGGAGCTGTTTTTT.

J is TRBJ2-5 and V is TRBV5-1, with 7 bases identical to TRBD1. CDR3 length equals 15 residues. J gave up 2 bases and V 5 bases, and 9 bases lay outside the gene matches. The V gene's germline CDR1 is SGHRS and CDR2 YFSETQ. CDR3 protein: CASRGLGTEQETQYF. The CDR3 DNA follows: TGCGCCAGCAGGGGGTTGGGGACAGAGCAAGAGACCCAGTACTTC.

The rearrangement uses TRBV18 and TRBJ2-5; 7 bases match TRBD1. V was clipped by 3 bases and J by 5 bases; unmatched bases: 9. CDR1 KGHSH and CDR2 LQKENI come from the germline V gene. The CDR3 consists of 15 residues. CDR3 residues: CASSPRGQARETQYF. For the CDR3, the DNA is TGTGCCAGCTCACCTCGCGGACAGGCACGTGAGACCCAGTACTTC.

V and J are TRBV6-6 and TRBJ2-1, with a weak D call TRBD2 (7 bases). Trimming removed 4 bases at V and 4 bases at J, with 11 bases between. Germline CDR1 MNHNY, CDR2 SVGAGI (reference sequence). CDR3 length equals 14 residues. The CDR3 spells CASSWRGTYNEQFF. The CDR3 DNA is TGTGCCAGCAGTTGGCGGGGGACATACAATGAGCAGTTCTTC.